This is a list of T cell receptor beta chains from one sample in a study of shared clonotypes between healthy human individuals. Assay: immunoSEQ multiplex PCR; the TCRdb copy retains only in-frame clones and omits some. The sample shows roughly 2.4 million clones, more than 90% of them seen only once. The source material was naive CD4+ T cells sorted from blood. The receptors come from a man aged 18 to 29 in good health. The conserved cysteine and the conserved F or W are not part of the CDR3 here.

TRBJ2-1,TRBV11-3,ASSPRLAGIDEQF
TRBJ2-7,TRBV28,ASSPSGTGVYEQY
TRBJ2-5,TRBV7-2,ASSSQTSGSGETQY
TRBJ2-5,TRBV4-1,ASSQGRWETQY
TRBJ2-7,TRBV4-1,ASSQDQWREQY
TRBJ2-7,TRBV6-6,ASSLGMAYEQY
TRBJ1-5,TRBV28,ASRTGTGNQPQH
TRBJ2-2,TRBV5-1,ASSLVTTGELF
TRBJ2-3,TRBV5-8,ASSLGLAGTNYYTDTQY
TRBJ2-5,TRBV4-1,ASSHPKAGETQY
TRBJ2-1,TRBV6-1,ASSEAGAGNNEQF
TRBJ2-7,TRBV28,ASSLSEGSYEQY
TRBJ2-3,TRBV6-5,ASSYLSRGGPDTQY
TRBJ2-7,TRBV27,ASSLEAGGSYEQY
TRBJ2-5,TRBV5-1,ASSDDSGSKTQY
TRBJ2-7,TRBV18,ASSPPNSLGSSYEQY
TRBJ1-1,TRBV5-1,ASSEGQGAWEAF